This is a list of T cell receptor beta chains from one sample in a study of cytomegalovirus exposure and HLA in healthy donors. Only in-frame clones appear in the TCRdb table, and some are missing; sequencing was by immunoSEQ multiplex PCR. Among tens of thousands of clones listed, nearly 95% were seen once. Material for sequencing was PBMCs. The receptors were gathered from a man between 18 and 35 years old in good health and CMV-seropositive. Each CDR3 is given with its conserved first and last residue. D genes are given only for firm matches. Clone size is not always given. Where it is, it says once, few, many or a class for expanded clones.

-	-	TRBV9	TRBJ2-4	CASSPHYAGYSLAKNIQYF	TGTGCCAGCAGCCCCCACTATGCGGGATATTCCCTGGCCAAAAACATTCAGTACTTC
-	TRBD2	TRBV5-1	TRBJ2-2	CASSSGTGGGELFF	TGCGCCAGCAGCAGCGGGACTGGAGGCGGGGAGCTGTTTTTT
once	TRBD1	TRBV5-4	TRBJ1-4	CASSLRTGNNEKLFF	TGTGCCAGCAGCTTGAGGACAGGGAATAATGAAAAACTGTTTTTT
-	-	TRBV27	TRBJ2-2	CASSLLGHRTGELFF	TGTGCCAGCAGTCTCCTAGGACACAGGACCGGGGAGCTGTTTTTT
-	TRBD2	TRBV7-3	TRBJ2-1	CASSRSGGSHNEQFF	TGTGCCAGCAGCCGTAGCGGCGGGAGCCACAATGAGCAGTTCTTC
-	-	TRBV6-5	TRBJ1-4	CASSFSPTRQLFF	TGTGCCAGCAGTTTTTCACCGACGAGGCAACTGTTTTTT
-	-	TRBV5-6	TRBJ1-1	CASSLVGGVNTEAFF	TGTGCCAGCAGCTTGGTCGGGGGTGTGAACACTGAAGCTTTCTTT
-	-	TRBV19	TRBJ2-1	CASSEQAGRYYNEQFF	TGTGCCAGTAGTGAACAGGCAGGTCGCTACTACAATGAGCAGTTCTTC
-	TRBD1	TRBV18	TRBJ1-1	CASSPSGTVNTEAFF	TGTGCCAGCTCACCATCAGGGACAGTGAACACTGAAGCTTTCTTT
-	-	TRBV5-1	TRBJ2-7	CASRWPEGRDEQYF	TGCGCCAGCAGGTGGCCGGAGGGGAGAGACGAGCAGTACTTC
-	TRBD1	TRBV7-9	TRBJ2-7	CASRPRGYEQYF	TGTGCCAGCAGACCCAGGGGGTACGAGCAGTACTTC
-	-	TRBV7-2	TRBJ2-1	CASSVGGSSYNEQFF	TGTGCCAGCAGCGTGGGAGGTTCTTCCTACAATGAGCAGTTCTTC
-	TRBD2	TRBV27	TRBJ2-7	CASTGLAGERSYEQYF	TGTGCCAGCACGGGGCTAGCGGGAGAACGCTCCTACGAGCAGTACTTC
-	TRBD1	TRBV28	TRBJ2-7	CASTYTVGTGAEQYF	TGTGCCAGCACTTATACGGTGGGGACAGGGGCCGAGCAGTACTTC
-	TRBD1	TRBV2	TRBJ2-7	CASSVSGTGTYEQYF	TGTGCCAGCAGTGTATCCGGGACAGGGACCTACGAGCAGTACTTC
-	-	TRBV28	TRBJ2-4	CASSLSSGDFAKNIQYF	TGTGCCAGCAGTTTATCGTCGGGGGATTTCGCCAAAAACATTCAGTACTTC
-	-	TRBV11-3	TRBJ2-7	CASSLEAPYEQYF	TGTGCCAGCAGCTTAGAGGCACCCTACGAGCAGTACTTC
-	-	TRBV27	TRBJ2-7	CASSLSGRTYEQYF	TGTGCCAGCAGTTTGTCAGGCCGGACCTACGAGCAGTACTTC
-	TRBD2	TRBV27	TRBJ2-1	CASSPFGGLDNDEQFF	TGTGCCAGCAGTCCCTTTGGGGGACTAGACAATGATGAGCAGTTCTTC
-	-	TRBV25-1	TRBJ2-7	CASSGGLLFYEQYF	TGTGCCAGCAGTGGGGGACTCCTCTTCTACGAGCAGTACTTC
-	-	TRBV28	TRBJ2-7	CASTSPGDSYEQYF	TGTGCCAGCACCTCTCCCGGTGACTCCTACGAGCAGTACTTC
-	-	TRBV5-1	TRBJ2-3	CASSRTASTDTQYF	TGCGCCAGCAGCAGGACAGCTAGCACAGATACGCAGTATTTT
-	TRBD1	TRBV7-9	TRBJ2-3	CASSTTGGGDTQYF	TGTGCCAGCAGCACCACAGGGGGCGGCGATACGCAGTATTTT
-	TRBD2	TRBV5-1	TRBJ2-1	CASSRGTSGTGDNEQFF	TGCGCCAGCAGCAGAGGGACTAGCGGGACTGGGGATAATGAGCAGTTCTTC
-	-	TRBV1	TRBJ1-2	CTSSLRSYGYTF	TGCACCAGCAGCCTTAGAAGTTATGGCTACACCTTC
-	-	TRBV6-6	TRBJ1-2	CASRKPREVPSYGYTF	TGTGCCAGCAGGAAACCAAGGGAGGTCCCCTCGTATGGCTACACCTTC
-	TRBD1	TRBV2	TRBJ1-2	CASSEPGTGGYTF	TGTGCCAGCAGTGAGCCGGGGACAGGGGGCTACACCTTC
-	TRBD1	TRBV5-1	TRBJ2-5	CASSGGQGGWETQYF	TGCGCCAGCAGCGGCGGACAGGGTGGGTGGGAGACCCAGTACTTC
once	TRBD2	TRBV7-2	TRBJ2-1	CASSYLQGTSGIYNEQFF	TGTGCCAGCAGCTACCTACAAGGCACTAGCGGGATCTACAATGAGCAGTTCTTC
-	TRBD1	TRBV14	TRBJ2-5	CASSQVPGTAGNF	TGTGCCAGCAGCCAAGTTCCCGGGACAGCTGGTAACTTC
-	-	TRBV5-1	TRBJ2-7	CASSWGERRTYEQYF	TGCGCCAGCAGCTGGGGGGAAAGACGGACCTACGAGCAGTACTTC
-	TRBD1	TRBV10-3	TRBJ2-7	CAISDLETGGNEQYF	TGTGCCATCAGTGACCTCGAGACAGGGGGCAACGAGCAGTACTTC
-	-	TRBV5-4	TRBJ2-5	CASSLEREKETQYF	TGTGCCAGCAGCTTGGAACGGGAGAAGGAGACCCAGTACTTC
-	TRBD1	TRBV9	TRBJ1-1	CASSPNLATGANTEAFF	TGTGCCAGCAGCCCGAACTTGGCGACAGGGGCGAACACTGAAGCTTTCTTT
-	-	TRBV7-9	TRBJ2-1	CASRPTGSNEQFF	TGTGCCAGCAGGCCCACAGGGTCCAATGAGCAGTTCTTC